The entry below gives a single TCR beta chain sequence along with its context. Its matching antigen is unknown. These data come from a study of regulatory T cells in long-lasting Graves disease. Study-level results: The study found lower TCR diversity in persistent Graves' patients than in newly diagnosed ones. Small numbers of samples may have cut accuracy.

The time point here: persistent/refractory GD, antithyroid drugs over 5 years with positive TRAb. From PBMCs, RNA was extracted and then used to make the TCR library. Arm-PCR of CDR3 regions and iRepertoire HTBI primers were the basis on which TCR beta libraries were built. TCRdb re-called the multiplex PCR reads through MiXCR, storing one row per CDR3 protein. In the table there are fewer than 600,000 distinct CDR3 sequences, 22% of which are singletons. Germline V gene lookup returns CDR1 GTSNPN and CDR2 SVGIG (reference sequence). This CDR3 spans 13 amino acids. Deletions cut 5 bases from V and 0 bases from J, with 7 bases between.

V gene TRBV30 combines with J gene TRBJ2-2; possibly TRBD2 for D (5 bases). The sample was peripheral blood mononuclear cells (PBMCs), taken when the disease was refractory, from a patient treated with antithyroid drugs. The sequence was collected from a female donor with Graves disease. The CDR3 coding sequence is TGTGCCTGGGGACTTTCGAACACCGGGGAGCTGTTTTTT. Translating it yields CAWGLSNTGELFF.